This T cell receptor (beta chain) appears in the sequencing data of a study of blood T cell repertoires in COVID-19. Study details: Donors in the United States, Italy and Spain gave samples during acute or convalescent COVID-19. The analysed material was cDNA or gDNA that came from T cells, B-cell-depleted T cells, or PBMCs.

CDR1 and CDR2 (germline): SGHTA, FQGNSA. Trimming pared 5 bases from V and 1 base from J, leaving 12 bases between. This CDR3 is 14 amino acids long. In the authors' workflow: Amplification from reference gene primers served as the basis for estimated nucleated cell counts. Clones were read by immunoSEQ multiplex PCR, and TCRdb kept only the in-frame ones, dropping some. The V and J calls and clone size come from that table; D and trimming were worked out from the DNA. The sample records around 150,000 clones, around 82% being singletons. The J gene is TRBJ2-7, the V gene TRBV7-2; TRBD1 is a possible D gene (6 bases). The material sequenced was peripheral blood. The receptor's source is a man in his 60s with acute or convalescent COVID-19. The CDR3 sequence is CASSPGHQSYEQYF. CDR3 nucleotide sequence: TGTGCCAGCAGCCCGGGACACCAGTCCTACGAGCAGTACTTC.